This is a list of T cell receptor beta chains from one sample in a study of vaccination and CD4 T cells after COVID-19. Their antigen targets remain unknown. TCRdb reprocessed the PCR reads via MiXCR and lists one record per CDR3 protein. The sample has about 9,000 distinct CDR3 sequences, about 61% seen once; the top ten hold roughly 25%. Material for sequencing was CD4+ T cells from blood, cultured in vitro. Source of these receptors: a human donor who had recovered from COVID-19. The CDR3 runs from the conserved cysteine through the conserved F or W.

CDR3 protein: CSAPFVGYGGYTF; J gene: TRBJ1-2; V gene: TRBV20-1
CDR3 protein: CASSLQPYEQYF; J gene: TRBJ2-7; V gene: TRBV7-2
CDR3 protein: CASSLGQQTYEQYF; J gene: TRBJ2-7; V gene: TRBV7-2
CDR3 protein: CASSPEETQYF; J gene: TRBJ2-5; V gene: TRBV2
CDR3 protein: CASSQQEGYGYTF; J gene: TRBJ1-2; V gene: TRBV4-1
CDR3 protein: CATSRDLGKETQYF; J gene: TRBJ2-5; V gene: TRBV15
CDR3 protein: CSALQGGKAVEAFF; J gene: TRBJ1-1; V gene: TRBV20-1
CDR3 protein: CASSQTPQGSEQYF; J gene: TRBJ2-7; V gene: TRBV5-1
CDR3 protein: CASRTEGGEQFF; J gene: TRBJ2-1; V gene: TRBV6-4
CDR3 protein: CASSPHGGTYEQYF; J gene: TRBJ2-7; V gene: TRBV28
CDR3 protein: CASRSYGYTF; J gene: TRBJ1-2; V gene: TRBV28
CDR3 protein: CASSPIDRGTSGYTF; J gene: TRBJ1-2; V gene: TRBV27
CDR3 protein: CASSLGDRDNSPLHF; J gene: TRBJ1-6; V gene: TRBV28
CDR3 protein: CSARELYYEQYF; J gene: TRBJ2-7; V gene: TRBV20-1
CDR3 protein: CSASGHLISSGYTF; J gene: TRBJ1-2; V gene: TRBV20-1
CDR3 protein: CASSVSGTSRETQYF; J gene: TRBJ2-5; V gene: TRBV6-4
CDR3 protein: CSVGETQYF; J gene: TRBJ2-5; V gene: TRBV20-1
CDR3 protein: CASGVLYGYTF; J gene: TRBJ1-2; V gene: TRBV2
CDR3 protein: CASTNGGAGANVLTF; J gene: TRBJ2-6; V gene: TRBV6-2/TRBV6-3
CDR3 protein: CASSLAPAGGHGELFF; J gene: TRBJ2-2; V gene: TRBV7-7
CDR3 protein: CASSFRRGLTEAFF; J gene: TRBJ1-1; V gene: TRBV27
CDR3 protein: CASSYASGVRPQYF; J gene: TRBJ2-5; V gene: TRBV6-5
CDR3 protein: CASSLVGGGYTF; J gene: TRBJ1-2; V gene: TRBV7-2
CDR3 protein: CASSLAVQPQHF; J gene: TRBJ1-5; V gene: TRBV7-9
CDR3 protein: CASSQGLAGVVYEQYF; J gene: TRBJ2-7; V gene: TRBV6-1
CDR3 protein: CASSERDQPQHF; J gene: TRBJ1-5; V gene: TRBV7-2
CDR3 protein: CATSASRTEQFF; J gene: TRBJ2-1; V gene: TRBV24-1
CDR3 protein: CSARGGPGLQETQYF; J gene: TRBJ2-5; V gene: TRBV20-1
CDR3 protein: CASRGMVAEAFF; J gene: TRBJ1-1; V gene: TRBV28
CDR3 protein: CSASISNQPQHF; J gene: TRBJ1-5; V gene: TRBV20-1
CDR3 protein: CASSEGDSPLHF; J gene: TRBJ1-6; V gene: TRBV6-1
CDR3 protein: CATSRDRRAEAFF; J gene: TRBJ1-1; V gene: TRBV15